Reported below is one TCR beta chain. The data were taken from a study of control samples from healthy donors and cancer patients. The protocol was immunoSEQ multiplex PCR, while the TCRdb copy is restricted to in-frame clones and leaves out a portion. The table lists tens of thousands of clones, 75% to 90% of them singletons. V was shortened by 2 bases and J by 4 bases, with 7 bases between the two germline ends. CDR1 is SEHNR, CDR2 FQNEAQ, per germline (reference sequence). There are 13 residues in the CDR3. Sample: PBMCs. This sequence was found in a woman in her 50s with lung cancer. This chain links TRBV7-9 with TRBJ2-3; no clear D. This CDR3 is CASSLSGPDTQYF. The CDR3 nucleotides are TGTGCCAGCAGCTTATCGGGTCCAGATACGCAGTATTTT. Full variable domain (outside the CDR3, taken from reference TRBV7-9 and TRBJ2-3): DTGVSQNPRHKITKRGQNVTFRCDPISEHNRLYWYRQTLGQGPEFLTYFQNEAQLEKSRLLSDRFSAERPKGSFSTLEIQRTEQGDSAMYLCASSLSGPDTQYFGPGTRLTVL.